Below, 10 T cell receptor beta chains from the same sample are listed, as sequenced in a study of read filtering for tumor transcriptome and immune sequencing. From 400 to 450 ng of RNA, a library with molecular barcoded alpha/delta and beta/gamma adaptors was made. In TCRdb, the reads were re-called with MiXCR into one record per CDR3 protein. The table lists 94,000 or so distinct CDR3 sequences, 10% to 15% of them singletons. Specimen: a population of CD138-negative cells sorted from bone marrow. The receptor set was obtained from a donor aged 40 or older with multiple myeloma.

CDR3 protein: CAWSHSAYEQYF. The CDR3 nucleotides are TGTGCCTGGAGTCACTCCGCTTACGAGCAGTACTTC. J is TRBJ2-7 and V is TRBV30, with no clear D. This CDR3 comprises 12 residues. Trimming took 2 bases from V and 4 from J, leaving 9 bases between them. Germline V gene lookup returns CDR1 GTSNPN and CDR2 SVGIG (reference sequence).

This clonotype was seen ten or more times. The gene calls are TRBV6-5 and TRBJ2-7; 7 nucleotides align to TRBD1. V shed 2 bases, J shed 5 bases, and the junction held 3 bases outside the gene matches. The CDR3 has 13 residues. From germline, CDR1 is MNHEY and CDR2 SVGAGI. The CDR3 sequence is CASSYRQGHEQYF. DNA for the CDR3: TGTGCCAGCAGTTACAGACAGGGACACGAGCAGTACTTC.

This clonotype has a count of ten or more. The CDR3 bases are TGTGCCTGGAGTGTAGCCGGACAGAGCAATCAGCCCCAGCATTTT. Its translation is CAWSVAGQSNQPQHF. V gene TRBV30 combines with J gene TRBJ1-5; possibly TRBD1 for D (6 bases). Per germline, CDR1 GTSNPN and CDR2 SVGIG (reference sequence). The CDR3 has 15 residues. Trimming took off 0 bases at V and 1 base at J, with 10 bases between the two ends.

In its sample, this clonotype was seen many times. The CDR3 protein is CASTPSYSGDEQFF. The DNA for the CDR3 is TGTGCCAGCACCCCCAGTTACTCTGGGGATGAGCAGTTCTTC. This chain uses TRBV11-2 with TRBJ2-1, with no clear D. The V gene's germline CDR1 is SGHAT and CDR2 FQNNGV. This CDR3 contains 14 residues. Trimming stripped 7 bases from V and 8 bases from J, with 18 bases between.

Here the CDR3 reads CASSLGTYLGETQYF. The CDR3 nucleotides are TGCGCCAGCAGCTTGGGGACCTATTTGGGAGAGACCCAGTACTTC. The chain employs TRBV5-1 and TRBJ2-5; D is undetermined. V lost 0 bases, J lost 4 bases, and 13 bases lay in between. The CDR3 is 15 amino acids. Germline loops: CDR1 SGHRS, CDR2 YFSETQ.

This clonotype was observed at least ten times. The chain has TRBV28 and TRBJ2-2; D is uncertain. CDR1 is MDHEN, CDR2 SYDVKM, per germline. The CDR3 length is 16 residues. The V end was cut by 3 bases, the J end by 6 bases, with 17 bases between. In DNA form, the CDR3 reads TGTGCCAGCAGTTTGATAGCCAACCTAGTCGCCGGGGAGCTGTTTTTT. It encodes CASSLIANLVAGELFF. Together with reference TRBV28 and TRBJ2-2, the CDR3 gives the full variable domain: DVKVTQSSRYLVKRTGEKVFLECVQDMDHENMFWYRQDPGLGLRLIYFSYDVKMKEKGDIPEGYSVSREKKERFSLILESASTNQTSMYLCASSLIANLVAGELFFGEGSRLTVL.

This clonotype has a count of ten or more. The chain carries TRBV24-1 and TRBJ2-1; 7 bases are a match to TRBD2. The ends lost 7 bases at V and 5 bases at J; junction bases unmatched: 10. The germline V gene has CDR1 KGHDR and CDR2 SFDVKD. CDR3 length equals 15 residues. The CDR3 here is CATSSMRRGDNEQFF. CDR3 nucleotides: TGTGCCACCAGCTCTATGAGACGGGGGGACAATGAGCAGTTCTTC.

This clonotype was seen a few times. A much larger clone lies one base from this, so it may be a read error. The J gene is TRBJ2-7, the V gene TRBV5-1, with D tentatively TRBD1 (6 bases). Germline V gene lookup returns CDR1 SGHRS and CDR2 YFSETQ. The CDR3 runs 15 residues. V was clipped by 4 bases and J by 6 bases, with 20 bases between them. CDR3 protein: CASSLTGTRGGEQYF. DNA for the CDR3: TGCGCCAGCAGCCTCACCGGGACAAGGGGCGGCGAGCAGTACTTC.

With respect to this clonotype: Being one base from a much bigger clone, this may be a read error. The V and J genes are TRBV18 and TRBJ2-1; D is perhaps TRBD1 (6 bases). The CDR3 has 17 amino acids. Germline CDR1 is KGHSH and CDR2 is LQKENI. V lost 4 bases, J lost 8 bases, and 24 bases lay in between. CDR3 DNA: TGTGCCAGCTCACTCCTCACTCTAGGGGTTGGGGGCGATGAGCAGTTCTTC. This translates into CASSLLTLGVGGDEQFF.

J is TRBJ2-7 and V is TRBV7-2, with 15 bases aligning to TRBD2. The CDR3 is 16 amino acids. Per germline, CDR1 SGHTA and CDR2 FQGNSA. V dropped 5 bases and J dropped 4; count of bases not matched to a gene: 6. The CDR3 sequence: CASSLLGLAGGYEQYF. CDR3 DNA: TGTGCCAGCAGCCTACTTGGACTAGCGGGAGGGTACGAGCAGTACTTC.